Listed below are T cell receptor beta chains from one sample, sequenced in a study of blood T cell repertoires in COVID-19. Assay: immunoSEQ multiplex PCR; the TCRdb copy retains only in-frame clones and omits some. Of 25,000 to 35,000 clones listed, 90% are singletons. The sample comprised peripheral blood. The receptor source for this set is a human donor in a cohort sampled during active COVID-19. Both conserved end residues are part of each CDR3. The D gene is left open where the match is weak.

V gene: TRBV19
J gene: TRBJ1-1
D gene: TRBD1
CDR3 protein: CASSTRQGAFAEAFF
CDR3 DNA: TGTGCCAGTAGTACTCGACAGGGGGCTTTCGCTGAAGCTTTCTTT

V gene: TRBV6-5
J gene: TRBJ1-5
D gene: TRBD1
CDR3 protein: CASRRQGGSNQPQHF
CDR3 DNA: TGTGCCAGCCGTAGACAGGGGGGCAGCAATCAGCCCCAGCATTTT

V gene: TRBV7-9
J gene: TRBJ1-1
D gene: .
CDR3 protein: CASSLGSVQGEAFF
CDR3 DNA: TGTGCCAGCAGCTTAGGGTCTGTTCAGGGTGAAGCTTTCTTT

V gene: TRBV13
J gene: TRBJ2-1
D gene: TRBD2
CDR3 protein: CASSETGGQFF
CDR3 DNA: TGTGCCAGCAGCGAAACGGGGGGGCAGTTCTTC

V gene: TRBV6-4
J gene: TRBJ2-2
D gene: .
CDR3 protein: CASSRVADTGELFF
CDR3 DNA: TGTGCCAGCTCTCGGGTAGCGGACACCGGGGAGCTGTTTTTT

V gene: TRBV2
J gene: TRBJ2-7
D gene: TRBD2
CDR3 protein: CASRGTSGRAYEQYF
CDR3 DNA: TGTGCCAGCAGGGGGACTAGCGGGAGGGCCTACGAGCAGTACTTC

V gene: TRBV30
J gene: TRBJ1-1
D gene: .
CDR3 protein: CAWRDHGGYTEAFF
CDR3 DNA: TGTGCCTGGAGGGACCACGGGGGATACACTGAAGCTTTCTTT

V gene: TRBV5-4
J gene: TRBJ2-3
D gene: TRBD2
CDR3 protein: CASSGRVTSTDTQYF
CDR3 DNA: TGTGCCAGCAGTGGGAGGGTAACTAGCACAGATACGCAGTATTTT

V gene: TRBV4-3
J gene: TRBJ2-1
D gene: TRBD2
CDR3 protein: CASSQRGTPDEQFF
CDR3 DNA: TGCGCCAGCAGCCAGCGGGGGACCCCTGATGAGCAGTTCTTC

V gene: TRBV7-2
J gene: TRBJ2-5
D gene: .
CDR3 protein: CASSPTGSQETQYF
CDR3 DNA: TGTGCCAGCAGCCCAACAGGTAGCCAAGAGACCCAGTACTTC

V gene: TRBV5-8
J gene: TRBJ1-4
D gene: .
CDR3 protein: CASSYGQRNEKLFF
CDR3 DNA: TGTGCCAGCAGCTACGGACAGCGTAATGAAAAACTGTTTTTT

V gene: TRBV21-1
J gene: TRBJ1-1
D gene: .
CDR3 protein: CASSKEDRANTEAFF
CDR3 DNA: TGTGCCAGCAGCAAAGAGGACAGGGCGAACACTGAAGCTTTCTTT

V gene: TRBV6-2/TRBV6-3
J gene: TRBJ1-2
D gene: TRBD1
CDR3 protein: CASSTRQGQTYGYTF
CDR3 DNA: TGTGCCAGCAGTACCAGACAGGGGCAAACTTATGGCTACACCTTC

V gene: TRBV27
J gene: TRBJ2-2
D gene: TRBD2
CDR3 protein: CASSLDPPGLGSTGELFF
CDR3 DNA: TGTGCCAGCAGTTTAGACCCGCCGGGACTAGGGAGCACCGGGGAGCTGTTTTTT

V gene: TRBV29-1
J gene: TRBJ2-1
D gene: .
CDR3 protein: CSMSSYNEQFF
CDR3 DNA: TGCAGCATGAGCTCCTACAATGAGCAGTTCTTC

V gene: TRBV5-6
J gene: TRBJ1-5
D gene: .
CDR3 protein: CASSAAGISNQPQHF
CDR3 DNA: TGTGCCAGCAGCGCCGCGGGGATTAGCAATCAGCCCCAGCATTTT